These 21 T cell receptor beta chains were all obtained from the same sample, sequenced in a study of T cell responses to AZD1222 COVID-19 vaccine (dated by TCRdb to the early 2020s). The sample's time point label, decoded: about 28 days (+/-7) after the second vaccine dose. The library was generated by the immunoSEQ multiplex PCR assay. TCRdb retrieved this table from immuneACCESS and kept in-frame rearrangements only. Not all clones are present; in checked studies, unresolved V genes account for under half, and no reason is known for the remainder. This sample comprises fewer than 110,000 clones, 90% to 95% of them detected only once. Of the sample, roughly 6.2% falls within the top ten clones. Specimen: peripheral blood, collected 28 days after the second AZD1222 dose. The receptors originated from an adult who received the AZD1222 COVID-19 vaccine.

The J gene is TRBJ1-2, the V gene TRBV27; D ambiguous. With 4 bases removed from V and 1 base from J, the gap between germline ends came to 13 bases. Germline CDR1 is MNHEY and CDR2 is SMNVEV (reference sequence). CDR3 length: 15 residues. The CDR3 nucleotides read TGTGCCAGCAGTTCGGTGGAGAGAGTTAACTATGGCTACACCTTC. Protein product: CASSSVERVNYGYTF.

The chain carries TRBV10-1 and TRBJ1-2; a weak D match, TRBD1 (5 bases). The germline V gene encodes CDR1 WNHNN and CDR2 SYGVQD (reference sequence). This CDR3 spans 14 amino acids. Trimming took off 11 bases at V and 2 bases at J, with 18 bases between the two ends. The CDR3 is CAPPGRVRNYGYTF. CDR3 nucleotide sequence: TGCGCCCCGCCAGGCAGGGTACGGAACTATGGCTACACCTTC.

V is TRBV11-3 and J is TRBJ1-1; no firm D call. Trimming removed 2 bases at V and 1 base at J, with 5 bases between. The germline CDR1 and CDR2 sequences are SGHNT and YENEEA. The CDR3 loop spans 13 amino acids. CDR3 coding DNA: TGTGCCAGCAGCTTAAGGGAGAACACTGAAGCTTTCTTT. Translating gives CASSLRENTEAFF.

The chain has TRBV2 and TRBJ1-6; D remains unclear. V was shortened by 6 bases and J by 0 bases, with 9 bases between the two germline ends. The length of the CDR3 is 15 residues. The germline V gene has CDR1 SNHLY and CDR2 FYNNEI. The CDR3 loop reads CASRDQSSYNSPLHF. CDR3 sequence (DNA): TGTGCCAGCAGGGATCAGAGCTCCTATAATTCACCCCTCCACTTT. Together with reference TRBV2 and TRBJ1-6, the CDR3 gives the full variable domain: EPEVTQTPSHQVTQMGQEVILRCVPISNHLYFYWYRQILGQKVEFLVSFYNNEISEKSEIFDDQFSVERPDGSNFTLKIRSTKLEDSAMYFCASRDQSSYNSPLHFGNGTRLTVT.

This clone was found once. The chain links TRBV10-1 to TRBJ1-1; 8 bases align to TRBD1. The CDR3 has 14 residues. The germline V gene encodes CDR1 WNHNN and CDR2 SYGVQD (reference sequence). V was clipped by 2 bases and J by 1 base; unmatched bases: 0. The CDR3 protein is CASSEGQGNTEAFF. The CDR3 nucleotides are TGCGCCAGCAGTGAGGGACAGGGGAACACTGAAGCTTTCTTT.

The chain couples TRBV27 to TRBJ2-5; the match to TRBD2 covers 10 bases. Trimming at V came to 7 bases and at J to 2 bases, leaving 4 bases not matched to a gene. The CDR3 extends over 14 amino acids. Germline values: CDR1 MNHEY, CDR2 SMNVEV (reference sequence). The CDR3 region is CASKGLADQETQYF. The CDR3 region has the DNA TGTGCCAGCAAAGGACTAGCGGATCAAGAGACCCAGTACTTC.

V usage is TRBV29-1 and J usage is TRBJ1-4, with D tentatively TRBD1 (5 bases). Germline V gene lookup returns CDR1 SQVTM and CDR2 ANQGSEA. The ends were cut back, 4 bases at V and 2 bases at J, with 14 bases in the middle. The CDR3 has 15 amino acids. This CDR3 is CSVVGGERTNEKLFF. As DNA, the CDR3 is TGCAGCGTTGTGGGAGGGGAGCGTACTAATGAAAAACTGTTTTTT.

V and J are TRBV3-1 (or the pseudogene TRBV3-2) and TRBJ2-7; perhaps D is TRBD1 or TRBD2 (6 bases each). From germline, CDR1 is LGHDT and CDR2 YNNKEL (reference sequence). The CDR3 contains 16 residues. V was clipped by 4 bases and J by 6 bases, with 22 bases between them. The CDR3 sequence is CASSPYGGRGTLEQYF. The CDR3 nucleotides read TGTGCCAGCAGCCCCTACGGGGGCAGGGGAACCCTCGAGCAGTACTTC.

The chain carries TRBV6-5 and TRBJ1-5, with 8 bases that match TRBD1. CDR3 size: 14 residues. Trimming cost V 6 bases and J 4 bases; bases outside gene matches: 5. Germline V gene sequence: CDR1 MNHEY, CDR2 SVGAGI. This CDR3 reads CASRFTGGNQPQHF. The DNA for the CDR3 is TGTGCCAGCAGATTTACAGGGGGAAATCAGCCCCAGCATTTT.

The V gene is TRBV19, the J gene TRBJ2-7, with 8 bases aligning to TRBD1. CDR1 and CDR2 from the germline V gene are LNHDA and SQIVND (reference sequence). Losses at the gene ends were 8 bases for V and 0 bases for J; bases not matched to a gene: 3. This CDR3 has 13 amino acids. The CDR3 DNA follows: TGTGCCAGTGAAGGGACAGGCTCCTACGAGCAGTACTTC. Translating it yields CASEGTGSYEQYF.

The rearrangement links TRBV6-5 to TRBJ2-5; 7 nucleotides align to TRBD1. The CDR3 has 14 amino acids. Germline assignment: CDR1 MNHEY and CDR2 SVGAGI. The trim removed 6 bases at V and 1 base at J, leaving 5 bases unmatched. The CDR3 bases are TGTGCCAGCAGCAGACAGGGCTCCCAAGAGACCCAGTACTTC. Protein sequence: CASSRQGSQETQYF.

The chain links TRBV9 to TRBJ2-7; 7 bases are shared with TRBD2. Losses at the gene ends were 0 bases for V and 2 bases for J; bases not matched to a gene: 2. Germline lookup yields CDR1 SGDLS and CDR2 YYNGEE. The CDR3 totals 14 residues. The DNA of the CDR3 is TGTGCCAGCAGCGTAGGGACTAGTACCTACGAGCAGTACTTC. Protein: CASSVGTSTYEQYF.

The V call is TRBV6-5, the J call TRBJ2-2, with 9 bases lining up with TRBD1. This CDR3 spans 14 amino acids. J gave up 7 bases and V 6 bases, and 6 bases lay outside the gene matches. Germline loops: CDR1 MNHEY, CDR2 SVGAGI. The CDR3 loop reads CASRGTGFGGELFF. The CDR3, as DNA: TGTGCCAGCAGGGGGACAGGGTTCGGCGGGGAGCTGTTTTTT.

The chain carries TRBV10-1 and TRBJ2-2; 9 bases match TRBD1. The CDR3 extends over 14 amino acids. Trimming at V came to 9 bases and at J to 5 bases, leaving 7 bases not matched to a gene. Per germline, CDR1 WNHNN and CDR2 SYGVQD (reference sequence). CDR3 nucleotides: TGCGCCAGTTCCGGGACAGGGAAAACCGGGGAGCTGTTTTTT. It encodes CASSGTGKTGELFF.

The V call is TRBV10-2, the J call TRBJ2-3, with D unresolved. Germline CDR1 is WSHSY and CDR2 is SAAADI. V was cut by 8 bases and J by 4 bases, with 7 bases left in between. The CDR3 is 11 residues long. The chain's CDR3 is CASLGSDTQYF. CDR3 in DNA: TGCGCCAGCCTGGGTTCAGATACGCAGTATTTT.

The chain is built from TRBV7-6 and TRBJ2-7; 10 bases agree with TRBD1. After removal of 4 bases from V and 3 bases from J, the junction contained 9 bases not matched to a gene. There are 16 residues in the CDR3. Germline V gene lookup returns CDR1 SGHVS and CDR2 FNYEAQ. CDR3 protein: CASSSLGQGGFYEQYF. The CDR3 DNA sequence: TGTGCCAGCAGCTCCTTAGGACAGGGGGGGTTCTACGAGCAGTACTTC.

The rearrangement uses TRBV4-2 and TRBJ2-7; D unclear. The CDR3 loop spans 14 amino acids. Germline CDR1 reads LGHNA; CDR2 reads YNFKEQ. Trimming left V 3 bases short and J 3 bases short, with 12 bases between. CDR3 residues: CASSQPQALYEQYF. The CDR3 region has the DNA TGTGCCAGCAGCCAGCCCCAGGCCCTCTACGAGCAGTACTTC.

The chain employs TRBV6-5 and TRBJ2-1, with 11 bases lining up with TRBD2. J lost 13 bases, V lost 2 bases, and 4 bases had no gene match. Germline V gene sequence: CDR1 MNHEY, CDR2 SVGAGI. The CDR3 contains 13 residues. The CDR3 nucleotides are TGTGCCAGCAGTTACGATAGCGGGGGGGCCCAGTTCTTC. Protein sequence: CASSYDSGGAQFF.

The chain links TRBV5-1 to TRBJ2-3, with D uncertain. Germline V gene lookup returns CDR1 SGHRS and CDR2 YFSETQ. The CDR3 contains 13 residues. Trimming stripped 3 bases from V and 6 bases from J, with 11 bases between. CDR3: CASSSLGHDTQYF. The CDR3 DNA follows: TGCGCCAGCAGCTCCCTGGGCCACGATACGCAGTATTTT.

V and J are TRBV6-5 and TRBJ2-3, with D hard to call. V was trimmed by 6 bases and J by 3 bases, leaving 16 bases between them. CDR3 size: 15 residues. Germline V gene sequence: CDR1 MNHEY, CDR2 SVGAGI. The CDR3, as DNA: TGTGCCAGCAGCCGCGATCGAGCGATGACAGATACGCAGTATTTT. It yields the protein CASSRDRAMTDTQYF.

V usage is TRBV6-5 and J usage is TRBJ1-5; 7 bases are shared with TRBD1. With 0 bases clipped from V and 5 bases from J, the junction kept 1 base outside the gene matches. Germline loops: CDR1 MNHEY, CDR2 SVGAGI. The CDR3 sequence is 14 residues long. The CDR3 protein is CASSYSTGYQPQHF. The CDR3 coding sequence is TGTGCCAGCAGTTACTCGACAGGGTATCAGCCCCAGCATTTT.